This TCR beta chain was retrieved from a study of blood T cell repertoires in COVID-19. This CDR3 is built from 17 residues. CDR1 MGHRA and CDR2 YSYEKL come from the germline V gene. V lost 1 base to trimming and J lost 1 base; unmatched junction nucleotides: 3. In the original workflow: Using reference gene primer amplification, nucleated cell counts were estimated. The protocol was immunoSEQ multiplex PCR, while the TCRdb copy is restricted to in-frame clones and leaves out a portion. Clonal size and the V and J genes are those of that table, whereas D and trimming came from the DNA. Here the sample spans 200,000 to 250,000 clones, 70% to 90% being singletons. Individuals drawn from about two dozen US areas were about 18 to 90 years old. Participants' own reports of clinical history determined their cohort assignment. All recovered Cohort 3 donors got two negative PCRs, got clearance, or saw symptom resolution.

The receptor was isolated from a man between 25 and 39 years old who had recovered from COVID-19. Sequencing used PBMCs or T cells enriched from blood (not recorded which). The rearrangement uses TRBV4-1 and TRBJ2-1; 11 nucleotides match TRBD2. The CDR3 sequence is CASSQVASGRSYNEQFF. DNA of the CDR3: TGCGCCAGCAGCCAAGTCGCTAGCGGGAGGTCCTACAATGAGCAGTTCTTC.